What follows are 11 T cell receptor beta chains derived from one specimen sequenced in a study of cytomegalovirus exposure and HLA in healthy donors. In the PCR, 60 Vbeta and 13 Jbeta primers were used. Libraries were prepared by immunoSEQ multiplex PCR; TCRdb keeps only in-frame clonotypes and omits some of them. The data hold 150,000 to 250,000 clones, with almost 85% observed a single time. Sequencing was performed on PBMCs. The receptor source for this set is a woman aged 50 to 65 in good health and CMV-seronegative.

J is TRBJ1-2 and V is TRBV6-5; TRBD1 might be the D (6 bases). Germline loops: CDR1 MNHEY, CDR2 SVGAGI. The CDR3 runs 13 residues. The V end was cut by 6 bases, the J end by 8 bases, with 16 bases between. The CDR3 protein is CASRLGTIGGYTF. The CDR3 nucleotides are TGTGCCAGCAGGCTAGGGACAATTGGAGGCTACACCTTC.

CDR3 nucleotide sequence: TGCGCCAGCAGCTTGGGTGGGAGTAGCGGGCTATACGAGCAGTACTTC. It yields the protein CASSLGGSSGLYEQYF. The chain uses TRBV5-1 and TRBJ2-7, with TRBD2 matching over 7 bases. J lost 4 bases, V lost 0 bases, and 10 bases had no gene match. CDR1 is SGHRS, CDR2 YFSETQ, per germline. The CDR3 loop spans 16 amino acids. Based on the CDR3 plus reference TRBV5-1 and TRBJ2-7, the full variable domain is KAGVTQTPRYLIKTRGQQVTLSCSPISGHRSVSWYQQTPGQGLQFLFEYFSETQRNKGNFPGRFSGRQFSNSRSEMNVSTLELGDSALYLCASSLGGSSGLYEQYFGPGTRLTVT.

V gene TRBV6-5 combines with J gene TRBJ2-7; D remains ambiguous. The CDR3 has 13 amino acids. Germline assignment: CDR1 MNHEY and CDR2 SVGAGI. The V end was cut by 6 bases, the J end by 2 bases, with 11 bases between. The CDR3 DNA sequence: TGTGCCAGCAGGAGGCAGACTGCCTACGAGCAGTACTTC. Translating gives CASRRQTAYEQYF.

The chain recombines TRBV29-1 with TRBJ2-7; 7 bases match TRBD1. Germline CDR1 and CDR2: SQVTM and ANQGSEA. The CDR3 is made up of 13 amino acids. The junction had 6 bases not matched to a gene; V was cut back by 3 bases and J by 4 bases. The CDR3 here is CSVEFGTAYEQYF. The DNA of the CDR3 is TGCAGCGTTGAGTTTGGGACAGCTTACGAGCAGTACTTC.

The J gene is TRBJ2-1, the V gene TRBV7-2; 7 bases align to TRBD2. V was clipped by 1 base and J by 9 bases; unmatched bases: 9. The CDR3 is 15 amino acids. The germline gives CDR1 SGHTA, CDR2 FQGNSA. CDR3 loop: CASSLVAGASTEQFF. In nucleotides, the CDR3 is TGTGCCAGCAGCTTAGTCGCGGGAGCATCCACTGAGCAGTTCTTC.

V and J are TRBV7-3 and TRBJ2-1, with TRBD2 matching over 14 bases. The CDR3 is made up of 18 amino acids. Germline V gene sequence: CDR1 SGHTA, CDR2 FQGTGA. With 0 bases clipped from V and 5 bases from J, the junction kept 6 bases outside the gene matches. As DNA, the CDR3 is TGTGCCAGCAGCTTAACGGGACTAGCGGGAGTGGGTGACAATGAGCAGTTCTTC. Its protein is CASSLTGLAGVGDNEQFF.

This clone has a single count. The gene calls are TRBV7-5 and TRBJ2-3; the table names TRBD2, a call not compared with the DNA. TRBV7-5 is marked as a pseudogene. The CDR3 covers 14 residues. CDR3 DNA sequence: TGTGTCAGAAGCCCCCAGCGGTTCACAGATACGCAGTATTTT. Residues: CVRSPQRFTDTQYF.

The chain has TRBV5-1 and TRBJ1-6; D is possibly TRBD1 (5 bases). This CDR3 is built from 15 residues. Between the trimmed V and J ends, which lost 1 base and 5 bases, there was a span of 10 bases. Germline CDR1 is SGHRS and CDR2 is YFSETQ. Here the CDR3 reads CASSLMAGDNSPLHF. CDR3 bases: TGCGCCAGCAGCTTGATGGCGGGGGATAATTCACCCCTCCACTTT.

This rearrangement joins TRBV27 to TRBJ1-3; 9 bases are shared with TRBD1. The J segment lost 4 bases and the V segment lost 2 bases, leaving 6 bases of the junction unmatched. The germline V gene has CDR1 MNHEY and CDR2 SMNVEV (reference sequence). The CDR3 extends over 16 amino acids. The DNA for the CDR3 is TGTGCCAGCAGTTTAGTTGGACAGGGGAGCGGAAACACCATATATTTT. Its translation is CASSLVGQGSGNTIYF.

A single count supports this clone. The rearrangement uses TRBV5-1 and TRBJ2-1, with 13 bases aligning to TRBD2. The V segment lost 7 bases and the J segment 6 bases; nucleotides outside the gene matches: 4. The CDR3 length is 14 residues. From germline, CDR1 is SGHRS and CDR2 YFSETQ. CDR3 sequence: CASSTSGRGNEQFF. The CDR3 DNA sequence: TGCGCCAGCTCCACTAGCGGGAGGGGCAATGAGCAGTTCTTC.

The rearrangement joins TRBV29-1 to TRBJ2-1, with no clear D. Germline V gene data show CDR1 as SQVTM and CDR2 as ANQGSEA. The CDR3 sequence is 13 residues long. V was cut by 5 bases and J by 5 bases, with 13 bases left in between. This CDR3 reads CSVLGLNDNEQFF. In nucleotides, the CDR3 is TGCAGCGTTCTAGGCTTAAACGACAATGAGCAGTTCTTC.